This T cell receptor (beta chain) was sequenced in a study of blood T cell repertoires in COVID-19. From germline, CDR1 is MNHNY and CDR2 SVGAGI (reference sequence). The CDR3 spans 12 residues. Trimming shortened V by 6 bases and J by 7 bases, and 9 bases separated the two germline ends. Clones were read by immunoSEQ multiplex PCR, and TCRdb kept only the in-frame ones, dropping some. The sample holds about 100,000 clones, about 91% seen once. The sequence was obtained from a human donor with active COVID-19. The donor label of this sample is uncertain. Sequenced input: peripheral blood. V is TRBV6-6 and J is TRBJ2-2; tentatively, D is TRBD2 (5 bases). CDR3 sequence: CASSRGGGELFF. DNA of the CDR3: TGTGCCAGCAGCCGGGGTGGCGGGGAGCTGTTTTTT.